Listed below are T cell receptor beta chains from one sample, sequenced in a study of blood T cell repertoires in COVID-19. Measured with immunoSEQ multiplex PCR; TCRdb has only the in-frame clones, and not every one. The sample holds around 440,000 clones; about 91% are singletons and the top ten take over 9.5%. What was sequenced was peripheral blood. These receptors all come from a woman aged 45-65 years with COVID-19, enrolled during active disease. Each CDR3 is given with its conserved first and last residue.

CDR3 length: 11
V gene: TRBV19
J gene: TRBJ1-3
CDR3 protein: CGGGSGNTIYF

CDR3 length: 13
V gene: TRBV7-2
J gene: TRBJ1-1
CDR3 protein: CASSLISAAEAFF

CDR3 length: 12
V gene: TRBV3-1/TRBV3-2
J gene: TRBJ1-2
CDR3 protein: CASSQGETGSTF

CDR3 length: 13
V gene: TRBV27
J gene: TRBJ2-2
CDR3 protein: CASSLSAGGELFF

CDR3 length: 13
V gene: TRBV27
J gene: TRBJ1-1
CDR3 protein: CASSWTRGSEAFF

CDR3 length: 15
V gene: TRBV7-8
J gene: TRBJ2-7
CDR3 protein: CASSKDRGRRYEQYF

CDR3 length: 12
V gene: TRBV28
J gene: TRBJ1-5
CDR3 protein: CASSSGNQPQHF

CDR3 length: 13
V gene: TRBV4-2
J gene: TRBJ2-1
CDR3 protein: CASSPSGANEQFF

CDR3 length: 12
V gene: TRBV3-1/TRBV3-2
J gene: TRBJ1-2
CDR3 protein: CASGPIPGGYTF

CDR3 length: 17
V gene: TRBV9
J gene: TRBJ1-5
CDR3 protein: CASSVPSSPDSNQPQHF

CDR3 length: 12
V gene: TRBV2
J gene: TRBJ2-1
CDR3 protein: CASSPQENEQFF

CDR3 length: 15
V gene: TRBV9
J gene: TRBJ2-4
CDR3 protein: CASSPHHAEENIQYF

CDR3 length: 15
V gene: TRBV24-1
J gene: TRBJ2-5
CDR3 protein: CATSDLIGYQETQYF

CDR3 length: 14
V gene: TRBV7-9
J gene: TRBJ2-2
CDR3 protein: CAGKRGWDIGELFF

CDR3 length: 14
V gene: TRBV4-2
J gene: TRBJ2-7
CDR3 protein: CASSQAQGADEQYF

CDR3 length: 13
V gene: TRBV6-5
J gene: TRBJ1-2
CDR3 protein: CVLGGPGNYGYTF

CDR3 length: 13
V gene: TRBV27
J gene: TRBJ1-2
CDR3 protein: CASSLAGGNGYTF

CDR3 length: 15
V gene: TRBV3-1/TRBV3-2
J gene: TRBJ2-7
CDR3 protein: CASSQMGQWVDEQYF

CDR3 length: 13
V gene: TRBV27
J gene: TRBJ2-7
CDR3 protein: CASGTGYAYEQYF

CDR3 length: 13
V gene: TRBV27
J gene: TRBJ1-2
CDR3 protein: CASSSRQGQGYTF

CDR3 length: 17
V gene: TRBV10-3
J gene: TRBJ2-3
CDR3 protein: CAISGTSGGRMTDTQYF

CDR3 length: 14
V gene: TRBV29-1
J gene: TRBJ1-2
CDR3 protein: CSVGWGNQGNGYTF

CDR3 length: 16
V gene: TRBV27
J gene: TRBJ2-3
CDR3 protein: CASSSRLAGSTDTQYF

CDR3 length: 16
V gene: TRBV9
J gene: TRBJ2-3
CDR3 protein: CASSPWTSGGTDTQYF

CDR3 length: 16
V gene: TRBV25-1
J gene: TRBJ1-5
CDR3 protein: CASSESGMGGNQPQHF

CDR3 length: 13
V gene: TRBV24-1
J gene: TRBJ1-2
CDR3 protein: CATLGAGEYGYTF

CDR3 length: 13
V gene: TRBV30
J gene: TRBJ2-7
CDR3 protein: CAWSVRGTGQQYF

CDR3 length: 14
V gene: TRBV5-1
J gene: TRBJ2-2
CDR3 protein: CASSLQGNTGELFF

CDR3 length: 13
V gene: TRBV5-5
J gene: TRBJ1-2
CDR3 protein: CASSLRSVGGYTF

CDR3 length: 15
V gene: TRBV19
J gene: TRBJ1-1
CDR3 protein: CASSREVGRGTEAFF

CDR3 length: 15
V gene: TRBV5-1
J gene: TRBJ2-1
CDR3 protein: CASSLGHQTQGEQFF

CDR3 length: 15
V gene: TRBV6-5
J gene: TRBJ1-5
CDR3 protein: CASNLGQGLNQPQHF

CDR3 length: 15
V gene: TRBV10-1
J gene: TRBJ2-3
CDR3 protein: CASSESTAGPDTQYF